The source of this T cell receptor beta chain is a study of T cells after yellow fever vaccination. TCRdb re-called the 5' RACE reads through MiXCR, storing one row per CDR3 protein. The sample carries 500,000 to 650,000 distinct CDR3 sequences, about a sixth recorded once. Germline V gene sequence: CDR1 LNHDA, CDR2 SQIVND (reference sequence). V dropped 2 bases and J dropped 1 base, with 7 bases sitting between them. The CDR3 is 14 amino acids. General study results and limits: Weaker overall was a secondary response that nonetheless peaked faster, on day 5 versus 15. The appearance of a small share of clonotypes in both CD4 and CD8 compartments was observed.

Comments on this clonotype: The antigen remains unidentified.

The rearrangement joins TRBV19 to TRBJ2-3; a weak D match, TRBD2 (5 bases). The material was PBMCs, obtained about 5 days after the first yellow fever vaccination. This clonotype was obtained from a man aged 18 to 29 who received the YFV17D yellow fever vaccine. Here the CDR3 reads CASSIRTGTDTQYF. CDR3 coding DNA: TGTGCCAGTAGTATAAGGACTGGCACAGATACGCAGTATTTT.